This T cell receptor beta chain was obtained from a study of identical twins. V lost 6 bases, J lost 2 bases, and 8 bases lay in between. This CDR3 has 13 amino acids. Germline V lookup: CDR1 MDHEN, CDR2 SYDVKM. All donors comprised healthy Caucasians. Overall study findings and caveats: With monozygotic twins, out-of-frame TCR alpha sharing exceeded what models estimated. Reduced insertions were recorded for abundant cord blood beta clonotypes, with no such pattern in memory repertoires.

A template switching step contributed a universal primer site, while unique molecular identifiers were present in the cDNA. One entry per CDR3 protein results from TCRdb running MiXCR on the 5' RACE reads. The sample includes 1.5 million to 2 million distinct CDR3 sequences, less than 40% seen only once; the top ten take approximately 0.25%. A few counts support this clonotype. The antigen is not known. Specimen: cord blood. This rearrangement joins TRBV28 to TRBJ1-5; D unclear. The TCR comes from a newborn girl in good health. The CDR3 DNA reads as TGTGCCAGCAGGCAATGGGGCAATCAGCCCCAGCATTTT. This translates into CASRQWGNQPQHF.